These T cell receptor beta chains were read from a single sample in a study of CD4 T cells in relation to SARS-CoV-2 and coronaviruses. Their target antigens are unknown. Data came from immunoSEQ multiplex PCR; TCRdb stores just in-frame clones and leaves some out. Of about 24,000 clones in the sample, roughly 70% were seen once. Sequenced sample: CD4+ T cells from PBMCs, cultured in vitro. All receptors derive from a human donor in good health. CDR3s include the opening cysteine and the closing phenylalanine or tryptophan. A D gene is named only where the DNA matches it firmly. Rows may omit the clone size; those that give it use once, few, many or a size class.

j_call clone_size v_call d_call cdr3_aa cdr3_nt
TRBJ2-7 - TRBV7-9 - CASSLIVSGATYEQYF TGTGCCAGCAGCTTAATAGTGTCCGGGGCAACCTACGAGCAGTACTTC
TRBJ2-5 - TRBV29-1 - CSVPDRDTQETQYF TGCAGCGTTCCCGACCGGGACACACAAGAGACCCAGTACTTC
TRBJ1-5 few TRBV4-1 TRBD1 CASSQDLGGGRSNQPQHF TGCGCCAGCAGCCAAGATTTAGGGGGCGGGAGGAGCAATCAGCCCCAGCATTTT
TRBJ2-7 - TRBV28 - CASSLSRGRGEQYF TGTGCCAGCAGTTTATCCAGAGGAAGGGGCGAGCAGTACTTC
TRBJ1-4 few TRBV28 TRBD1 CASSFDRGRVTNEKLFF TGTGCCAGCAGTTTCGACAGGGGGCGAGTAACTAATGAAAAACTGTTTTTT
TRBJ1-1 few TRBV6-4 - CASSHTEEGKSEAFF TGTGCCAGCAGCCATACAGAGGAGGGAAAGTCTGAAGCTTTCTTT
TRBJ1-2 - TRBV29-1 - CSVEPGVGGYTF TGCAGCGTTGAACCGGGAGTGGGTGGCTACACCTTC
TRBJ2-1 - TRBV5-4 TRBD2 CASSLDLAVQNEQFF TGTGCCAGCAGCCTGGATCTAGCGGTCCAGAATGAGCAGTTCTTC
TRBJ1-1 - TRBV30 - CAWHPDRNTEAFF TGTGCCTGGCATCCGGACAGGAACACTGAAGCTTTCTTT
TRBJ1-3 - TRBV19 - CASKGPVRSGNTIYF TGTGCCAGTAAGGGGCCCGTCCGCTCTGGAAACACCATATATTTT
TRBJ2-3 - TRBV20-1 - CSASLARADTQYF TGCAGTGCTAGTTTGGCACGGGCAGATACGCAGTATTTT
TRBJ1-5 few TRBV19 TRBD1 CASSPDRGGNQPQHF TGTGCCAGTAGTCCTGACAGGGGAGGAAATCAGCCCCAGCATTTT
TRBJ2-1 - TRBV5-1 TRBD2 CASSGGTSGNEQFF TGCGCCAGCAGCGGAGGGACTAGCGGTAATGAGCAGTTCTTC
TRBJ1-1 - TRBV5-1 TRBD1 CASSLRQGGAFF TGCGCCAGCAGCTTGAGGCAGGGGGGGGCTTTCTTT
TRBJ2-2 - TRBV5-1 TRBD2 CASSLESGVNTGELFF TGCGCCAGCAGCTTGGAAAGCGGGGTGAACACCGGGGAGCTGTTTTTT
TRBJ1-1 - TRBV10-1 TRBD1 CASSEFHQGGTEAFF TGCGCCAGCAGTGAGTTTCATCAGGGGGGCACTGAAGCTTTCTTT
TRBJ1-1 - TRBV11-2 TRBD1 CASSFGSGTVNTEAFF TGTGCCAGCAGCTTCGGGTCTGGGACAGTGAACACTGAAGCTTTCTTT